Each of the 24 T cell receptor beta chains below was sequenced from the same sample in a study of CD8 T cells in ankylosing spondylitis (dated by TCRdb to 2016 to 2017). Libraries were made using 5' RACE. Instrument on record: Illumina HiSeq 2500. TCRdb's own reprocessing of the public reads used fastp at Q25 and MiXCR and kept productive beta chains. Each CDR3 protein appears once, grouped with its most common genes and DNA. The sample data list some 450,000 distinct CDR3 sequences, and about a sixth of these were observed just once. The top ten hold 1% of the sample. The study at large found these results: Blood from ankylosing spondylitis patients appeared to be characterized by a TCR beta motif made up of under ten highly homologous amino acid variants.

No antigen has been assigned to these receptors. The specimen was blood, either unsorted or a sorted T cell fraction (not recorded which). Every receptor here comes from a male donor with ankylosing spondylitis.

This chain links TRBV18 with TRBJ1-2; 11 bases align to TRBD1. This CDR3 is built from 16 residues. V shed 2 bases, J shed 2 bases, and the junction held 4 bases outside the gene matches. In germline, CDR1 is KGHSH, CDR2 LQKENI. CDR3: CASSPLDRGLNYGYTF. The DNA for the CDR3 is TGTGCCAGCTCACCATTGGACAGGGGGCTAAACTATGGCTACACCTTC.

Note on this clonotype: A read error may be the cause here, since a much bigger clone is one base away. The chain employs TRBV29-1 and TRBJ2-5; D is undetermined. Germline CDR1 is SQVTM and CDR2 is ANQGSEA. The CDR3 loop spans 12 amino acids. Trimming pared 4 bases from V and 3 bases from J, leaving 9 bases between. The CDR3 reads CSVGWWEETQYF. The CDR3 DNA reads TGCAGCGTTGGCTGGTGGGAAGAGACCCAGTACTTC.

This clonotype was detected a few times. V usage is TRBV10-1 and J usage is TRBJ1-2, with D uncertain. The CDR3 consists of 13 residues. CDR1 and CDR2 (germline): WNHNN, SYGVQD (reference sequence). Trimming removed 6 bases from V and 1 base from J, with 9 bases in between. CDR3: CASSGIFNYGYTF. The CDR3 DNA reads as TGCGCCAGCAGCGGGATCTTTAACTATGGCTACACCTTC.

The genes are TRBV2 and TRBJ2-1, with D possibly TRBD2 on 6 matching bases. The length of the CDR3 is 15 residues. The germline CDR1 and CDR2 sequences are SNHLY and FYNNEI. Trimming removed 7 bases at V and 0 bases at J, with 13 bases between. Here the CDR3 DNA reads TGTGCCAGCAAATTACGGGAGAGCTCCTACAATGAGCAGTTCTTC. Residues: CASKLRESSYNEQFF.

The chain links TRBV18 to TRBJ2-1, with unresolved D. With 2 bases removed from V and 7 bases from J, the gap between germline ends came to 6 bases. Germline V CDR1 and CDR2: KGHSH, LQKENI. CDR3 length: 12 residues. The CDR3 loop reads CASSPAWNEQFF. The CDR3 DNA reads TGTGCCAGCTCACCAGCCTGGAATGAGCAGTTCTTC.

The chain links TRBV28 to TRBJ2-2; weak D call: TRBD1 (6 bases). Per the germline V gene, CDR1 is MDHEN and CDR2 is SYDVKM. The V end lost 6 bases, the J end lost 1 base, and 12 bases lay between the germline ends. This CDR3 spans 15 amino acids. CDR3: CASSSQGRNTGELFF. CDR3 sequence (DNA): TGTGCCAGCAGCTCTCAGGGGCGGAACACCGGGGAGCTGTTTTTT.

This clonotype has a count of ten or more. The CDR3 bases are TGCGCCAGCAGCGTGGGACAGGGGGCATCGGGAGGCACCTACAATGAGCAGTTCTTC. It codes for CASSVGQGASGGTYNEQFF. The chain has TRBV5-1 and TRBJ2-1, with 12 positions matching TRBD1. The junction had 13 bases not matched to a gene; V was cut back by 4 bases and J by 2 bases. The CDR3 runs to 19 residues. Germline CDR1 and CDR2: SGHRS and YFSETQ.

In its sample, this clonotype was seen many times. The CDR3 region is CASSPIAGGPGELFF. The CDR3 DNA follows: TGTGCCAGCAGCCCTATAGCGGGGGGGCCCGGGGAGCTGTTTTTT. The chain is built from TRBV11-2 and TRBJ2-2, with TRBD2 matching over 11 bases. The CDR3 runs to 15 residues. Unmatched junction bases numbered 5, after V lost 5 bases and J lost 6 bases. Germline CDR1 and CDR2: SGHAT and FQNNGV. Supplemented by reference TRBV11-2 and TRBJ2-2, the full variable domain reads EAGVAQSPRYKIIEKRQSVAFWCNPISGHATLYWYQQILGQGPKLLIQFQNNGVVDDSQLPKDRFSAERLKGVDSTLKIQPAKLEDSAVYLCASSPIAGGPGELFFGEGSRLTVL.

This clonotype was picked up one time. The CDR3 here is CASSQDRTSGHSTDTQYF. In DNA form, the CDR3 reads TGTGCCAGCAGCCAAGATCGGACTAGCGGGCATAGCACAGATACGCAGTATTTT. V is TRBV3-1 and J is TRBJ2-3; the match to TRBD2 covers 11 bases. From germline, CDR1 is LGHDT and CDR2 YNNKEL (reference sequence). This CDR3 contains 18 residues. With V trimmed by 0 bases and J by 0 bases, 5 bases remained unmatched.

This clonotype has a count of ten or more. The chain joins TRBV15 to TRBJ2-1; weak D call: TRBD1 (6 bases). The germline V gene has CDR1 LNHNV and CDR2 YYDKDF (reference sequence). V lost 5 bases and J lost 12, with 17 bases in between. This CDR3 region has 13 residues. This chain's CDR3 is CATSGGPYEMQFF. The CDR3 bases are TGTGCCACCAGCGGGGGCCCCTACGAAATGCAGTTCTTC.

V usage is TRBV27 and J usage is TRBJ2-7, with D possibly matching TRBD1 (8 bases). This CDR3 region has 15 residues. Trimming cost V 6 bases and J 6 bases, with 21 bases left between them. Germline CDR1 is MNHEY and CDR2 is SMNVEV (reference sequence). The CDR3 sequence is CASSPQGGIQLEQYF. The CDR3 DNA reads TGTGCCAGCAGCCCACAGGGGGGGATCCAGCTCGAGCAGTACTTC.

This clonotype was seen more than once but under ten times. This rearrangement joins TRBV5-6 to TRBJ2-7; 7 positions agree with TRBD2. V lost 2 bases and J lost 5; bases outside the gene matches: 10. Germline V gives CDR1 SGHDT, CDR2 YYEEEE. The CDR3 sequence is 15 residues long. The CDR3 reads CASSFGLVVANEQYF. The DNA for the CDR3 is TGTGCCAGCAGCTTCGGACTAGTGGTCGCCAACGAGCAGTACTTC.

This clonotype was seen a handful of times. The J gene is TRBJ2-1, the V gene TRBV6-5, with 9 bases identical to TRBD2. CDR3 length: 18 amino acids. The germline V gene has CDR1 MNHEY and CDR2 SVGAGI. V lost 0 bases to trimming and J lost 8 bases; unmatched junction nucleotides: 14. This CDR3 reads CASSYSYRLSGGSDEQFF. In nucleotides, the CDR3 is TGTGCCAGCAGTTACTCTTACCGCCTTAGCGGGGGTTCGGATGAGCAGTTCTTC.

The V call is TRBV7-2, the J call TRBJ1-1, with D perhaps TRBD1 (6 bases). CDR3 size: 13 residues. Between the trimmed V and J ends, which lost 3 bases and 6 bases, there was a span of 11 bases. Germline V gene lookup returns CDR1 SGHTA and CDR2 FQGNSA. The CDR3 DNA follows: TGTGCCAGCAGCTTCTACAGGGTGGCTGAAGCTTTCTTT. Translating it yields CASSFYRVAEAFF. Using reference TRBV7-2 and TRBJ1-1 for the parts outside the CDR3, the full variable domain is GAGVSQSPSNKVTEKGKDVELRCDPISGHTALYWYRQSLGQGLEFLIYFQGNSAPDKSGLPSDRFSAERTGGSVSTLTIQRTQQEDSAVYLCASSFYRVAEAFFGQGTRLTVV.

The chain joins TRBV7-6 to TRBJ1-2, with D hard to call. Germline V gene sequence: CDR1 SGHVS, CDR2 FNYEAQ. Trimming cost V 1 base and J 4 bases, with 10 bases left between them. The CDR3 consists of 14 residues. The CDR3 DNA reads as TGTGCCAGCAGCTTAGTCCCCGGCAGCTATGGCTACACCTTC. It specifies CASSLVPGSYGYTF. The full variable domain, in which reference TRBV7-6 and TRBJ1-2 provide the parts outside the CDR3, is GAGVSQSPRYKVTKRGQDVALRCDPISGHVSLYWYRQALGQGPEFLTYFNYEAQQDKSGLPNDRFSAERPEGSISTLTIQRTEQRDSAMYRCASSLVPGSYGYTFGSGTRLTVV.

The table lists this clonotype with a few counts. V is TRBV20-1 and J is TRBJ2-1; tentatively, D is TRBD2 (7 bases). The CDR3 is 16 residues long. The V gene's germline CDR1 is DFQATT and CDR2 SNEGSKA (reference sequence). V dropped 6 bases and J dropped 7 bases, with 25 bases sitting between them. The CDR3 DNA sequence: TGCAGTGCGCCACCCGTAGGGAGGGGGGGACTTAATGAGCAGTTCTTC. Protein product: CSAPPVGRGGLNEQFF.

The table lists this clonotype with a few counts. The gene calls are TRBV28 and TRBJ2-5; D not certain. V lost 5 bases and J 5 bases, leaving 12 bases between the germline ends. The CDR3 length is 13 residues. Germline CDR1 and CDR2: MDHEN and SYDVKM. CDR3 residues: CASSPPAGETQYF. For the CDR3, the DNA is TGTGCCAGCAGTCCCCCCGCCGGGGAGACCCAGTACTTC.

This chain connects TRBV2 to TRBJ2-7, with a possible D match to TRBD1 (6 bases). Germline V gives CDR1 SNHLY, CDR2 FYNNEI. With 11 bases removed from V and 0 bases from J, the gap between germline ends came to 14 bases. This CDR3 has 13 residues. In DNA form, the CDR3 reads TGTGCCTGTAACAGGGATTCCTCCTACGAGCAGTACTTC. This translates into CACNRDSSYEQYF.

The chain's CDR3 is CASSSPGLIFYGYTF. The CDR3 coding sequence is TGTGCCAGCAGTTCCCCGGGGTTGATTTTCTATGGCTACACCTTC. The chain uses TRBV28 and TRBJ1-2; no firm D call. This CDR3 is built from 15 residues. The germline V and J ends were trimmed by 4 bases and 4 bases, with 16 bases remaining between them. Germline values: CDR1 MDHEN, CDR2 SYDVKM.

This clonotype is a singleton in its sample. The chain links TRBV18 to TRBJ1-1; D is uncertain. The CDR3 length is 15 residues. Germline V gives CDR1 KGHSH, CDR2 LQKENI. V lost 3 bases to trimming and J lost 0 bases, with 11 bases between them. CDR3 nucleotides: TGTGCCAGCTCACCCCCTAAGGGCATGAACACTGAAGCTTTCTTT. It yields the protein CASSPPKGMNTEAFF.

This clonotype came up many times. CDR3 nucleotide sequence: TGCGCCAGCAGCTTGGTGGCAGGGAAAGCCGGGGAGCTGTTTTTT. Translation gives CASSLVAGKAGELFF. The chain is built from TRBV5-1 and TRBJ2-2; D might be TRBD1 (5 bases). Between the trimmed V and J ends, which lost 0 bases and 6 bases, there was a span of 12 bases. Germline V gene lookup returns CDR1 SGHRS and CDR2 YFSETQ. The CDR3 spans 15 residues. Combining the CDR3 with reference TRBV5-1 and TRBJ2-2 gives the whole variable domain KAGVTQTPRYLIKTRGQQVTLSCSPISGHRSVSWYQQTPGQGLQFLFEYFSETQRNKGNFPGRFSGRQFSNSRSEMNVSTLELGDSALYLCASSLVAGKAGELFFGEGSRLTVL.

In nucleotides, the CDR3 is TGTGCCACCAGCAGAGGGACAGTTGCCACGCAGTATTTT. It yields the protein CATSRGTVATQYF. The rearrangement uses TRBV15 and TRBJ2-3; a possible D gene is TRBD1 (6 bases). The CDR3 extends over 13 amino acids. Trimming stripped 1 base from V and 9 bases from J, with 11 bases between. Germline V gives CDR1 LNHNV, CDR2 YYDKDF (reference sequence). The full variable domain, with the rest looked up from reference TRBV15 and TRBJ2-3, is DAMVIQNPRYQVTQFGKPVTLSCSQTLNHNVMYWYQQKSSQAPKLLFHYYDKDFNNEADTPDNFQSRRPNTSFCFLDIRSPGLGDTAMYLCATSRGTVATQYFGPGTRLTVL.

The sample holds a few counts of this clonotype. The chain is built from TRBV24-1 and TRBJ2-1; D gene unclear. The CDR3 loop spans 14 amino acids. Trimming shortened V by 0 bases and J by 1 base, and 3 bases separated the two germline ends. Germline V gene data show CDR1 as KGHDR and CDR2 as SFDVKD. Here the CDR3 reads CATSDLRSYNEQFF. CDR3 sequence (DNA): TGTGCCACCAGTGATTTGCGGTCCTACAATGAGCAGTTCTTC.

The V gene is TRBV30, the J gene TRBJ2-3; D unresolved. Germline lookup yields CDR1 GTSNPN and CDR2 SVGIG (reference sequence). V was pared by 1 base and J by 6 bases, with 8 bases between. This CDR3 spans 12 amino acids. This CDR3 reads CAWSGGPDTQYF. In nucleotides, the CDR3 is TGTGCCTGGAGTGGGGGTCCCGATACGCAGTATTTT. The full variable domain, rest sourced from reference TRBV30 and TRBJ2-3, is SQTIHQWPATLVQPVGSPLSLECTVEGTSNPNLYWYRQAAGRGLQLLFYSVGIGQISSEVPQNLSASRPQDRQFILSSKKLLLSDSGFYLCAWSGGPDTQYFGPGTRLTVL.